Each of the 20 T cell receptor beta chains below was sequenced from the same sample in a study of blood T cell repertoires in COVID-19. This table comes from immunoSEQ multiplex PCR, and its TCRdb copy is limited to in-frame clones, with some not included. The table shows 200,000 to 250,000 clones, with 84% occurring only once. The sequenced sample consisted of peripheral blood. Receptor source: a woman in her 50s with active or convalescent COVID-19.

This clone was seen just once. This chain connects TRBV2 to TRBJ2-7; unclear D gene. From germline, CDR1 is SNHLY and CDR2 FYNNEI. V lost 10 bases and J lost 0, with 7 bases in between. The CDR3 contains 11 residues. The CDR3 sequence: CANGFSYEQYV. The CDR3 DNA sequence: TGTGCCAACGGGTTCTCCTACGAGCAGTACGTC.

The chain employs TRBV14 and TRBJ2-1; 7 bases match TRBD1. CDR1 is SGHDN, CDR2 FVKESK, per germline. The V and J ends lost 8 bases and 6 bases, in that order; junction bases with no gene match: 13. The length of the CDR3 is 15 residues. The CDR3: CASRPGQKPGNEQFF. As DNA, the CDR3 is TGTGCCAGCCGACCGGGACAGAAACCGGGCAATGAGCAGTTCTTC.

The chain links TRBV28 to TRBJ2-3, with 7 bases fitting TRBD1. CDR3 length: 18 residues. J lost 4 bases, V lost 4 bases, and 17 bases had no gene match. CDR1 and CDR2 from the germline V gene are MDHEN and SYDVKM. The CDR3 region is CASSSGGSRGRQADTQYF. The CDR3 DNA is TGTGCCAGCAGTTCGGGTGGGTCTAGGGGGCGCCAAGCAGATACGCAGTATTTT.

The chain has TRBV5-1 and TRBJ1-1, with D possibly being TRBD1 (6 bases). The V gene's germline CDR1 is SGHRS and CDR2 YFSETQ. V shed 0 bases and J shed 0 bases, with 12 bases lying between them. There are 16 residues in the CDR3. The CDR3, as DNA: TGCGCCAGCAGCTTGGGGGCAGGGGAAATGAACACTGAAGCTTTCTTT. Translation: CASSLGAGEMNTEAFF.

This clone was seen once. The chain recombines TRBV5-1 with TRBJ2-2; 7 bases align to TRBD1. From germline, CDR1 is SGHRS and CDR2 YFSETQ. CDR3 length: 15 amino acids. Trimming cost V 3 bases and J 2 bases; bases outside gene matches: 4. CDR3 amino acids: CASSSDRVNTGELFF. CDR3 in DNA: TGCGCCAGCAGCTCCGACAGGGTTAACACCGGGGAGCTGTTTTTT.

V usage is TRBV19 and J usage is TRBJ1-6; the D is unclear. The germline gives CDR1 LNHDA, CDR2 SQIVND (reference sequence). Trimming removed 3 bases at V and 7 bases at J, with 13 bases between. The CDR3 has 15 amino acids. The CDR3 loop reads CASSIMSGGNSPLHF. CDR3 nucleotide sequence: TGTGCCAGTAGTATCATGTCAGGAGGGAATTCACCCCTCCACTTT.

The V call is TRBV6-5, the J call TRBJ1-6; 7 bases line up with TRBD1. This CDR3 has 15 amino acids. V shed 6 bases, J shed 9 bases, and the junction held 11 bases outside the gene matches. CDR1 is MNHEY and CDR2 is SVGAGI in the germline V gene. CDR3 nucleotides: TGTGCCAGCAGAGACAGGGACTCCGGTAGTTCACCCCTCCACTTT. Translating it yields CASRDRDSGSSPLHF.

This chain links TRBV2 with TRBJ2-1; TRBD1 matches at 8 bases. The CDR3 spans 14 residues. V shed 6 bases and J 6 bases; nucleotides not matched to a gene: 7. Germline CDR1 reads SNHLY; CDR2 reads FYNNEI. CDR3 protein: CASSGQGRGNEQFF. For the CDR3, the DNA is TGTGCCAGCAGCGGACAGGGTCGGGGCAATGAGCAGTTCTTC.

The chain employs TRBV28 and TRBJ1-2, with D perhaps matching TRBD1 (5 bases). Trimming took 6 bases from V and 8 from J, leaving 13 bases between them. CDR1 and CDR2 (germline): MDHEN, SYDVKM. The CDR3 runs to 12 residues. The CDR3 region is CASRAGVGGYTF. DNA of the CDR3: TGTGCCAGCAGAGCGGGGGTAGGCGGCTACACCTTC.

The chain employs TRBV29-1 and TRBJ1-2; 12 nucleotides align to TRBD1. Trimming took 2 bases from V and 8 from J; bases not matched to a gene: 18. Germline CDR1 SQVTM, CDR2 ANQGSEA. CDR3 length equals 18 residues. The CDR3 DNA is TGCAGCGTTGAATCCACAGTTAGGATTGTGGGGACAGGGGGCGGCTACACCTTC. As protein: CSVESTVRIVGTGGGYTF.

This chain uses TRBV18 with TRBJ2-7; TRBD1 is a possible D gene (6 bases). The CDR3 has 14 residues. CDR1 and CDR2 from the germline V gene are KGHSH and LQKENI. V lost 3 bases to trimming and J lost 7 bases, with 16 bases between them. This chain's CDR3 is CASSPTTTGKEQYF. In nucleotides, the CDR3 is TGTGCCAGCTCACCCACAACGACAGGCAAGGAGCAGTACTTC.

This chain connects TRBV29-1 to TRBJ2-7; D is unresolved. This CDR3 contains 11 residues. Per the germline V gene, CDR1 is SQVTM and CDR2 is ANQGSEA. Trimming removed 4 bases from V and 6 bases from J, with 10 bases in between. CDR3 residues: CSVALGSEQYV. The CDR3 DNA is TGCAGCGTTGCACTCGGTTCCGAGCAGTACGTC.

The V gene is TRBV24-1, the J gene TRBJ1-2; D is possibly TRBD1 (5 bases). CDR3 size: 12 residues. Germline loops: CDR1 KGHDR, CDR2 SFDVKD. Trimming stripped 5 bases from V and 8 bases from J, with 11 bases between. CDR3 amino acids: CATSGTGSGYTF. The CDR3 DNA follows: TGTGCCACCAGTGGTACAGGTTCCGGCTACACCTTC.

The chain uses TRBV3-1 (or the pseudogene TRBV3-2) and TRBJ1-3; weak D call: TRBD1 (6 bases). The V gene lost 4 bases and the J gene lost 1 base, with 14 bases spanning the gap. The V gene's germline CDR1 is LGHDT and CDR2 YNNKEL (reference sequence). CDR3 length: 16 amino acids. The CDR3 reads CASSLGGGSSGNTIYF. The CDR3 bases are TGTGCCAGCAGCCTGGGAGGGGGTTCGTCTGGAAACACCATATATTTT.

The table lists this clone with a count of one. The CDR3 sequence: CASGNSGVGTDTQYF. In DNA, the CDR3 is TGTGCTAGTGGGAATAGCGGGGTCGGCACAGATACGCAGTATTTT. The J gene is TRBJ2-3, the V gene TRBV12-5; 8 positions agree with TRBD2. The CDR3 spans 15 residues. Losses at the gene ends were 6 bases for V and 1 base for J; bases not matched to a gene: 6. Germline assignment: CDR1 LGHNT and CDR2 FRNRAP.

The chain carries TRBV2 and TRBJ1-1; D gene uncertain. V lost 5 bases to trimming and J lost 4 bases, with 14 bases between them. Germline V lookup: CDR1 SNHLY, CDR2 FYNNEI. This CDR3 contains 14 residues. The CDR3 DNA is TGTGCCAGCAGTACACTGTGGGAGGGCACTGAAGCTTTCTTT. Translating it yields CASSTLWEGTEAFF.

The chain couples TRBV29-1 to TRBJ1-1; D is possibly TRBD1 (6 bases). Trimming shortened V by 7 bases and J by 4 bases, and 13 bases separated the two germline ends. The germline V gene has CDR1 SQVTM and CDR2 ANQGSEA. This CDR3 region has 12 residues. The CDR3 nucleotides read TGCAGCGCCGAGGGGGGGCCCACTGAAGCTTTCTTT. Translating gives CSAEGGPTEAFF.

The genes are TRBV12-3 or TRBV12-4 and TRBJ1-4, with 8 nucleotides matching TRBD1. This CDR3 has 13 residues. The V segment lost 7 bases and the J segment 8 bases; nucleotides outside the gene matches: 6. CDR3 bases: TGTGCCAGCACCCAGGGGGCACGAGAAAAACTGTTTTTT. This translates into CASTQGAREKLFF.

The gene calls are TRBV7-9 and TRBJ1-3; 8 bases map to TRBD1. V shed 6 bases and J 1 base; nucleotides not matched to a gene: 8. The CDR3 length is 16 residues. Germline loops: CDR1 SEHNR, CDR2 FQNEAQ (reference sequence). In DNA, the CDR3 is TGTGCCAGCAGGGGAGCCACAGGGGGGTCTGGAAACACCATATATTTT. Translation: CASRGATGGSGNTIYF.

The CDR3 DNA sequence: TGTGCCAGTACCATGGCCCAACCGGGAGGAAACACCATATATTTT. Translated: CASTMAQPGGNTIYF. The rearrangement links TRBV19 to TRBJ1-3; D is unresolved. Germline-derived CDR1 and CDR2 are LNHDA and SQIVND (reference sequence). This CDR3 is built from 15 residues. V lost 7 bases and J lost 4, with 17 bases in between.